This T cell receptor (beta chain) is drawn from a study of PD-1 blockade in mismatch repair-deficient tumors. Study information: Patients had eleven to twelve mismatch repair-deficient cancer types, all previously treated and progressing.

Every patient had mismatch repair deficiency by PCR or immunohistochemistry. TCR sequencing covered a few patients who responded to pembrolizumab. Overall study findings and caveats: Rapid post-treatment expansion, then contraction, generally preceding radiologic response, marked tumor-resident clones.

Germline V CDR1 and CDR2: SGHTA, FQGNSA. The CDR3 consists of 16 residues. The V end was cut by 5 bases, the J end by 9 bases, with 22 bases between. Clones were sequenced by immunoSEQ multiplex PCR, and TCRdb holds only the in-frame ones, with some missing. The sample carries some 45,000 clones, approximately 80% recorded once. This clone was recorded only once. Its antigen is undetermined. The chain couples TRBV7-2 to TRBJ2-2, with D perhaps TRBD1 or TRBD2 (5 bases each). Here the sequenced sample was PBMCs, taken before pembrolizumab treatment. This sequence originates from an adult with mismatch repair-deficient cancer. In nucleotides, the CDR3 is TGTGCCAGCAGCAAGACTTCCCGAGGGGCGCTAAGGGAGCTGTTTTTT. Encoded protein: CASSKTSRGALRELFF. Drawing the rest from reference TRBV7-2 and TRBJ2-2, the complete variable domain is GAGVSQSPSNKVTEKGKDVELRCDPISGHTALYWYRQSLGQGLEFLIYFQGNSAPDKSGLPSDRFSAERTGGSVSTLTIQRTQQEDSAVYLCASSKTSRGALRELFFGEGSRLTVL.